This T cell receptor (beta chain) came from a study of cytomegalovirus exposure and HLA in healthy donors. Overall study findings and caveats: In a later analysis, TCR beta V- and J-gene trimming showed a link to a missense DCLRE1C variant. The CMV antigen specificity of a few CMV-associated chains was confirmed through in vitro analysis.

Deletions cut 5 bases from V and 11 bases from J, with 16 bases between. This CDR3 has 13 amino acids. Germline V gene sequence: CDR1 MNHEY, CDR2 SMNVEV (reference sequence). PCR involved 60 Vbeta and 13 Jbeta primers. The assay was immunoSEQ multiplex PCR, and TCRdb's table has in-frame clones only and misses some. Among under 200,000 clones, around 75% were seen once, and the ten largest hold 1.5% to 2%. To note about this clone: Its antigen remains unidentified.

Sequencing input: PBMCs. This clonotype originated in a woman in her twenties or thirties in good health and CMV-seronegative. The chain joins TRBV27 to TRBJ1-5; no clear D gene. The CDR3 here is CASSLGRGGSQHF. For the CDR3, the DNA is TGTGCCAGCAGTCTAGGACGGGGAGGGTCCCAGCATTTT.